These T cell receptor beta chains were read from a single sample in a study of T cell responses to AZD1222 COVID-19 vaccine. Sequenced by immunoSEQ multiplex PCR; TCRdb stores in-frame clones only, minus some. The sample lists 150,000 or so clones, approximately 92% occurring once. Sequenced material: peripheral blood, taken on day 0 of AZD1222 vaccination. These receptors came from an adult in good health. CDR3s include the opening cysteine and the closing phenylalanine or tryptophan. A D gene is named only where the DNA matches it firmly. The size of a clone is reported for some rows only, either as once, few or many, or as a class for expanded clones.

J gene | clone size | V gene | D gene | CDR3 protein | CDR3 DNA
TRBJ1-4 | NA | TRBV7-9 | NA | CASGMNEKLFF | TGTGCCAGCGGGATGAATGAAAAACTGTTTTTT
TRBJ2-2 | NA | TRBV15 | TRBD1 | CATSSRQGQNTGELFF | TGTGCCACCAGCAGTAGACAGGGTCAGAACACCGGGGAGCTGTTTTTT
TRBJ2-7 | NA | TRBV7-9 | NA | CASSPDGQTDYEQYF | TGTGCCAGCAGCCCCGACGGACAGACTGACTACGAGCAGTACTTC
TRBJ2-7 | NA | TRBV5-1 | NA | CASKGDGYEQYF | TGCGCCAGCAAGGGGGACGGCTACGAGCAGTACTTC
TRBJ1-2 | NA | TRBV5-4 | NA | CASSLDRNYGYTF | TGTGCCAGCAGCTTAGACAGGAACTATGGCTACACCTTC
TRBJ1-1 | NA | TRBV19 | NA | CASNNEGRAFF | TGTGCCAGTAATAATGAAGGGAGAGCTTTCTTT
TRBJ1-1 | NA | TRBV19 | TRBD1 | CASSIVWDRGRFVLHTEAFF | TGTGCCAGTAGTATAGTATGGGACAGGGGGCGATTTGTACTGCACACTGAAGCTTTCTTT
TRBJ1-2 | NA | TRBV18 | TRBD1 | CASSPAGTGTHGYTF | TGTGCCAGCTCACCAGCCGGGACAGGGACCCATGGCTACACCTTC
TRBJ1-2 | NA | TRBV3-1/TRBV3-2 | TRBD1 | CASSLIGTGGVKGYTF | TGTGCCAGCAGCCTAATTGGGACAGGGGGCGTTAAAGGCTACACCTTC
TRBJ2-7 | NA | TRBV10-2 | NA | CASSTGSYEQYF | TGCGCCAGCAGTACGGGGTCCTACGAGCAGTACTTC
TRBJ2-7 | NA | TRBV4-2 | NA | CASSQELSSYEQYF | TGTGCCAGCAGCCAAGAGCTAAGCTCCTACGAGCAGTACTTC
TRBJ1-6 | NA | TRBV9 | NA | CASSVENSDSPLHF | TGTGCCAGCAGCGTAGAGAACTCCGATTCACCCCTCCACTTT
TRBJ2-1 | NA | TRBV5-1 | NA | CASSLLTESSYNEQFF | TGCGCCAGCAGCTTGTTGACCGAGAGCTCCTACAATGAGCAGTTCTTC
TRBJ2-2 | NA | TRBV7-2 | TRBD2 | CASSLTGSGRGPGELFF | TGTGCCAGCAGCTTAACTGGCAGCGGGAGGGGACCCGGGGAGCTGTTTTTT
TRBJ1-5 | few | TRBV6-6 | TRBD1 | CASRDREIYQPQHF | TGTGCCAGCAGGGACAGGGAAATTTATCAGCCCCAGCATTTT
TRBJ1-2 | NA | TRBV7-9 | NA | CASSLVTQANYGYTF | TGTGCCAGCAGCTTAGTTACCCAAGCTAACTATGGCTACACCTTC
TRBJ2-3 | NA | TRBV5-5 | TRBD2 | CASSPAAGGIGTDTQYF | TGTGCCAGCAGCCCGGCAGCGGGAGGGATAGGCACAGATACGCAGTATTTT
TRBJ1-3 | NA | TRBV25-1 | NA | CASSDPQGLSGNTIYF | TGTGCCAGCAGTGACCCCCAGGGGCTATCAGGAAACACCATATATTTT
TRBJ2-3 | NA | TRBV7-2 | NA | CASSLVGGVVTDTQYF | TGTGCCAGCAGCTTAGTAGGGGGTGTTGTAACAGATACGCAGTATTTT
TRBJ2-5 | few | TRBV7-9 | NA | CASSLVTEETQYF | TGTGCCAGCAGCTTAGTCACAGAAGAGACCCAGTACTTC
TRBJ2-7 | NA | TRBV19 | NA | CATSTGQTYEQYF | TGTGCCACCTCGACGGGACAAACCTACGAGCAGTACTTC